The 2 T cell receptor beta chains reported below all come from one sample, sequenced in a study of identical twins. TCRdb processed the 5' RACE reads anew with MiXCR; each CDR3 protein has one entry. The table lists 450,000 to 600,000 distinct CDR3 sequences, more than 20% of them singletons. In addition, the sample was reused for a study of yellow fever vaccine responses in identical twins.

Sequencing was performed on CD4+ T cells sorted from blood. The source is a woman under 30 in good health.

The chain joins TRBV10-3 to TRBJ2-7; D is undetermined. The ends were cut back, 2 bases at V and 3 bases at J, with 5 bases in the middle. Germline V lookup: CDR1 ENHRY, CDR2 SYGVKD. This CDR3 region has 12 residues. Here the CDR3 reads CAISEGNYEQYV. The DNA of the CDR3 is TGTGCCATCAGTGAGGGGAACTACGAGCAGTACGTC.

This clonotype turned up a few times. The V call is TRBV20-1, the J call TRBJ2-5; D might be TRBD2 (6 bases). The germline gives CDR1 DFQATT, CDR2 SNEGSKA (reference sequence). The V end lost 6 bases, the J end lost 9 bases, and 20 bases lay between the germline ends. The CDR3 length is 13 residues. The CDR3 sequence is CSASPGAVVAQYF. The CDR3 DNA is TGCAGTGCCTCCCCGGGAGCGGTAGTGGCCCAGTACTTC.